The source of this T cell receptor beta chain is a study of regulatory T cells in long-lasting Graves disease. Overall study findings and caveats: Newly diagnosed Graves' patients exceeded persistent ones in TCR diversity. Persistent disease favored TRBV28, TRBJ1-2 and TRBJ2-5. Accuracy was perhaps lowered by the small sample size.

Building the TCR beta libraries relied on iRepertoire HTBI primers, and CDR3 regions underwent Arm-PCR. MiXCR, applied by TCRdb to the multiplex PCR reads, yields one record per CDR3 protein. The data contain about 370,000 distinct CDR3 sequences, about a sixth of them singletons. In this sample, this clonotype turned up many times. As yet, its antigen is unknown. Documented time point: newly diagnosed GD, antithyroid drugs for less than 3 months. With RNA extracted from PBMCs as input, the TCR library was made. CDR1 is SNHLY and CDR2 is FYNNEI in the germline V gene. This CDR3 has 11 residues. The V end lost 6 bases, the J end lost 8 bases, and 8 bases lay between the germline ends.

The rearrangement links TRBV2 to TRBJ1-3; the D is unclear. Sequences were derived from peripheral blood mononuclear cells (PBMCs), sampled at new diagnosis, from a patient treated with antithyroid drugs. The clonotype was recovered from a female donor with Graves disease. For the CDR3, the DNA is TGTGCCAGCAGGACCCGAGACACCATATATTTT. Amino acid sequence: CASRTRDTIYF. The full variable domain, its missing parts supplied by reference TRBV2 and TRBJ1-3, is EPEVTQTPSHQVTQMGQEVILRCVPISNHLYFYWYRQILGQKVEFLVSFYNNEISEKSEIFDDQFSVERPDGSNFTLKIRSTKLEDSAMYFCASRTRDTIYFGEGSWLTVV.